Described below is a single T cell receptor beta chain sequence and its context. The antigen remains undetermined. PCR used 60 Vbeta primers and 13 Jbeta primers. Clones were sequenced by immunoSEQ multiplex PCR, and TCRdb holds only the in-frame ones, with some missing. The sample has roughly 200,000 clones, about 9% seen once; the top ten hold approximately 1.3%. This sample was taken from a study of cytomegalovirus exposure and HLA in healthy donors. Study-level findings and limits: The study had only CMV serostatus as immune exposure information. Cytomegalovirus association was listed for around 170 TCR beta chains. For TCR beta chains, V- and J-gene trimming was later linked to a missense DCLRE1C variant.

This CDR3 contains 16 residues. The germline CDR1 and CDR2 sequences are MNHEY and SVGAGI. The rearrangement links TRBV6-5 to TRBJ2-5, with 8 bases lining up with TRBD1. The J call is uncertain, as TRBJ2-7 better fits the DNA end. Sequencing used PBMCs. This receptor was obtained from a young woman in good health and CMV-seropositive. CDR3 protein: CASSYSKGTGSYEQYF. DNA of the CDR3: TGTGCCAGCAGTTACTCGAAAGGGACAGGCTCCTACGAGCAGTACTTC.